These 19 T cell receptor beta chains were sequenced from one sample in a study of human T cells and chemical hapten exposure. From the RACE reads, TCRdb called clonotypes with MiXCR, one entry per CDR3 protein. Among under 85,000 distinct CDR3 sequences listed, about a tenth were seen once. Time point meaning: patch test 1, 2 weeks after DPC sensitization. Indicated treatment: therapeutic diphenylcyclopropenone sensitization with weekly scalp DPC. Sequencing was performed on whole blood, taken in connection with sensitization to the hapten diphenylcyclopropenone (DPC). These receptors were taken from a woman aged 50 to 60 with alopecia areata. Some clones in this sample may be carry-over from other donors' samples.

This clonotype was found once. Being one base from a much bigger clone, this may be a read error. This chain connects TRBV10-3 to TRBJ1-2; TRBD1 matches 8 bases. The CDR3 length is 16 residues. CDR1 and CDR2 from the germline V gene are ENHRY and SYGVKD. The chain's CDR3 is CASRGDRGDLNYGYAF. CDR3 sequence (DNA): TGTGCCAGTCGAGGAGACAGGGGTGACCTGAACTATGGCTACGCCTTC.

This clonotype occurred a few times. The chain carries TRBV7-9 and TRBJ2-1, with 9 bases identical to TRBD1. J gave up 7 bases and V 5 bases, and 9 bases lay outside the gene matches. The CDR3 spans 15 residues. Germline CDR1 SEHNR, CDR2 FQNEAQ (reference sequence). The CDR3 protein is CASSPQRTGANEQFF. Written as DNA, the CDR3 is TGTGCCAGCAGCCCTCAGCGGACAGGGGCGAATGAGCAGTTCTTC.

Only a few counts were recorded for this clonotype. The chain has TRBV11-1 and TRBJ2-1; D call uncertain. Per the germline V gene, CDR1 is SGHAT and CDR2 is FQDESV (reference sequence). V was clipped by 1 base and J by 3 bases, with 7 bases between them. The CDR3 spans 14 residues. The CDR3 sequence is CASSLGAGYNEQFF. CDR3 DNA: TGTGCCAGCAGCTTAGGGGCCGGCTACAATGAGCAGTTCTTC.

This clonotype was observed a handful of times. The chain has TRBV11-3 and TRBJ2-5; 9 bases agree with TRBD2. Germline V gene data show CDR1 as SGHNT and CDR2 as YENEEA. The CDR3 is 16 residues long. J lost 5 bases, V lost 6 bases, and 13 bases had no gene match. Here the CDR3 DNA reads TGTGCCAGCAGTTCTAAGAGCGGGAGGAGCGCGGAGACCCAGTACTTC. Its protein is CASSSKSGRSAETQYF. Full variable domain (outside the CDR3, taken from reference TRBV11-3 and TRBJ2-5): EAGVVQSPRYKIIEKKQPVAFWCNPISGHNTLYWYLQNLGQGPELLIRYENEEAVDDSQLPKDRFSAERLKGVDSTLKIQPAELGDSAVYLCASSSKSGRSAETQYFGPGTRLLVL.

This clonotype was counted between two and nine times. This chain links TRBV6-2 or TRBV6-3 with TRBJ2-7, with 7 nucleotides matching TRBD1. This CDR3 contains 13 residues. J gave up 3 bases and V 6 bases, and 5 bases lay outside the gene matches. The germline V gene has CDR1 MNHEY and CDR2 SVGEGT. The CDR3 DNA is TGTGCCAGCAGGGGGACAGTTCTCTACGAGCAGTACTTC. Translating gives CASRGTVLYEQYF.

This chain links TRBV24-1 with TRBJ2-1; unclear D gene. The germline V gene has CDR1 KGHDR and CDR2 SFDVKD. The CDR3 is 14 amino acids. The V and J ends lost 5 bases and 7 bases respectively, with 14 bases between them. CDR3 sequence (DNA): TGTGCCACCAGTGTCTCCTATGCTGGAAATGAGCAGTTCTTC. It codes for CATSVSYAGNEQFF.

This clonotype turned up a few times. This sequence joins TRBV5-1 and TRBJ1-1; D is uncertain. The CDR3 covers 13 residues. The V gene's germline CDR1 is SGHRS and CDR2 YFSETQ. The ends were cut back, 3 bases at V and 6 bases at J, with 12 bases in the middle. The CDR3 region is CASSSREVPEAFF. In DNA, the CDR3 is TGCGCCAGCAGCTCAAGGGAGGTCCCTGAAGCTTTCTTT.

There are a few counts of this clonotype. CDR3 in amino acids: CASSFDSGGTEAFF. In DNA, the CDR3 is TGCGCCAGCAGCTTCGATTCGGGAGGCACTGAAGCTTTCTTT. The rearrangement joins TRBV5-1 to TRBJ1-1; D is unresolved. V shed 2 bases and J shed 4 bases, with 12 bases lying between them. The germline V gene has CDR1 SGHRS and CDR2 YFSETQ. The CDR3 contains 14 residues.

This clonotype showed up many times. V and J are TRBV29-1 and TRBJ2-1; TRBD2 aligns across 11 bases. The trim removed 7 bases at V and 4 bases at J, leaving 18 bases unmatched. The CDR3 length is 18 residues. Per germline, CDR1 SQVTM and CDR2 ANQGSEA. The CDR3 protein is CSAEGASGRWDMYNEQFF. The CDR3 nucleotides read TGCAGCGCCGAAGGGGCTAGCGGGAGGTGGGATATGTACAATGAGCAGTTCTTC.

In this sample, this clonotype turned up a few times. The J gene is TRBJ2-1, the V gene TRBV4-1; TRBD2 agrees at 10 bases. There are 17 residues in the CDR3. Looked up from germline, CDR1 is MGHRA and CDR2 is YSYEKL. Trimming removed 0 bases from V and 4 bases from J; junction bases left unmatched: 6. The CDR3 here is CASSQDSTSGSYNEQFF. The CDR3 DNA follows: TGCGCCAGCAGCCAAGATTCGACTAGCGGGTCGTACAATGAGCAGTTCTTC.

This clonotype showed up just a few times. Here the CDR3 reads CASSRPSGYNEQFF. The CDR3 coding sequence is TGTGCCAGCAGTCGGCCTAGCGGGTACAATGAGCAGTTCTTC. J is TRBJ2-1 and V is TRBV6-5; 8 bases fit TRBD2. CDR1 MNHEY and CDR2 SVGAGI come from the germline V gene. The CDR3 is 14 residues long. V was pared by 5 bases and J by 4 bases, with 4 bases of the junction left unmatched.

The DNA for the CDR3 is TGTGCCACTCAGGTTTCGGCCAACGTCCTGACTTTC. It codes for CATQVSANVLTF. The gene calls are TRBV28 and TRBJ2-6; no firm D call. This CDR3 is built from 12 residues. Germline V gene lookup returns CDR1 MDHEN and CDR2 SYDVKM. Trimming took 10 bases from V and 6 from J, leaving 10 bases between them.

This clonotype was detected only a few times. The junction and the germline gene differ at one end; a read error may be behind it. The genes are TRBV7-7 and TRBJ2-1; 7 bases are a match to TRBD1. CDR3 length: 13 amino acids. Germline lookup yields CDR1 SSHAT and CDR2 FNYEAQ (reference sequence). The CDR3: CASSSQGKGEQFF. CDR3 nucleotide sequence: TGTGCTAGCAGCTCACAGGGGAAAGGTGAGCAGTTCTTC.

In its sample, this clonotype was seen many times. The chain links TRBV5-8 to TRBJ2-1; D could derive from TRBD1 or TRBD2 (5 bases each). The CDR3 has 16 amino acids. V gave up 4 bases and J gave up 0 bases, with 14 bases separating them. Germline V gene sequence: CDR1 SGHTS, CDR2 YDEGEE. In DNA, the CDR3 is TGTGCCAGCAGCGATACCGGGACCCACTCCTACAATGAGCAGTTCTTC. This codes for CASSDTGTHSYNEQFF.

This clonotype was counted many times. The rearrangement links TRBV7-2 to TRBJ2-3, with D tentatively TRBD1 or TRBD2 (7 bases each). The ends were cut back, 2 bases at V and 2 bases at J, with 14 bases in the middle. Germline V gene lookup returns CDR1 SGHTA and CDR2 FQGNSA. This CDR3 has 16 amino acids. The chain's CDR3 is CASSLRQGGVTDTQYF. CDR3 DNA sequence: TGTGCCAGCAGCTTAAGACAGGGAGGGGTCACAGATACGCAGTATTTT.

Ten or more counts support this clonotype. The chain is built from TRBV5-5 and TRBJ1-1; D remains unclear. The germline V gene has CDR1 SGHKS and CDR2 YYEKEE (reference sequence). V lost 6 bases, J lost 5 bases, and 17 bases lay in between. CDR3 length: 14 amino acids. CDR3 amino acids: CASTPRGGATEAFF. The CDR3 DNA follows: TGTGCCAGCACCCCGAGAGGCGGAGCAACTGAAGCTTTCTTT.

Concerning this clonotype itself: This may arise from a read error, as a much more abundant clone is one base away. The rearrangement uses TRBV28 and TRBJ2-1; TRBD2 matches 9 bases. Unmatched junction bases numbered 1, after V lost 5 bases and J lost 2 bases. Germline V lookup: CDR1 MDHEN, CDR2 SYDVKM. The CDR3 is made up of 14 amino acids. CDR3 DNA sequence: TGTGCCAGCAGTATAGCGGGGGCCTACAATGAGCAGTTCTTC. Protein product: CASSIAGAYNEQFF. Full variable domain (outside the CDR3, taken from reference TRBV28 and TRBJ2-1): DVKVTQSSRYLVKRTGEKVFLECVQDMDHENMFWYRQDPGLGLRLIYFSYDVKMKEKGDIPEGYSVSREKKERFSLILESASTNQTSMYLCASSIAGAYNEQFFGPGTRLTVL.

CDR3 sequence (DNA): TGCAGTGCCCTGAGGCTAGCTAAGGGCACCTACGAGCAGTACTTC. It is translated as CSALRLAKGTYEQYF. The chain uses TRBV20-1 and TRBJ2-7, with D possibly TRBD2 on 5 matching bases. Between the trimmed V and J ends, which lost 6 bases and 2 bases, there was a span of 20 bases. The germline V gene encodes CDR1 DFQATT and CDR2 SNEGSKA (reference sequence). This CDR3 has 15 residues.

There are a few counts of this clonotype. This chain joins TRBV3-1 and TRBJ1-2; D gene uncertain. Germline CDR1 is LGHDT and CDR2 is YNNKEL (reference sequence). This CDR3 has 10 residues. V lost 0 bases, J lost 7 bases, and 0 bases lay in between. CDR3 sequence reads: CASSQDGYTF. The CDR3 DNA reads as TGTGCCAGCAGCCAAGATGGCTACACCTTC.